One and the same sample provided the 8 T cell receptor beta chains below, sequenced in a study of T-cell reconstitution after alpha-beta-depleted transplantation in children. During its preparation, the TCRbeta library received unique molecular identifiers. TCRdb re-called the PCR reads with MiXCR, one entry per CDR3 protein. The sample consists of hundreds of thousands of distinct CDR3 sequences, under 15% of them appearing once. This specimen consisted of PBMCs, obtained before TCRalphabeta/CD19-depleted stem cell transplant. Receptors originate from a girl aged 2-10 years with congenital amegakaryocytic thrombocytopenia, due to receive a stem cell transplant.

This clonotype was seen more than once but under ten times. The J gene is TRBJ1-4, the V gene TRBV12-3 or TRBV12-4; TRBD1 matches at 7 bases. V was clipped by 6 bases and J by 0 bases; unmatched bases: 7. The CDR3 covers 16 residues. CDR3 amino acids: CASRRDSWTTNEKLFF. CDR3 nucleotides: TGTGCCAGCAGGCGGGACAGCTGGACAACTAATGAAAAACTGTTTTTT.

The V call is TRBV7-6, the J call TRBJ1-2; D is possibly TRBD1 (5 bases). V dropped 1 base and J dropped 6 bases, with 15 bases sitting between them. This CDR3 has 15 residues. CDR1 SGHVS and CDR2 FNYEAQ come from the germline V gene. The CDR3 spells CASSLGPGPDHGYTF. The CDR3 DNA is TGTGCCAGCAGCTTAGGCCCGGGGCCAGATCATGGCTACACCTTC. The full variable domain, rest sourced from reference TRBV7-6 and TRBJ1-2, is GAGVSQSPRYKVTKRGQDVALRCDPISGHVSLYWYRQALGQGPEFLTYFNYEAQQDKSGLPNDRFSAERPEGSISTLTIQRTEQRDSAMYRCASSLGPGPDHGYTFGSGTRLTVV.

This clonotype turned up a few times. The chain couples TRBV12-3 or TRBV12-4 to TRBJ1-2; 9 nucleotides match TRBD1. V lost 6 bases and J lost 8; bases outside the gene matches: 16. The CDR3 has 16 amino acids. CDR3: CASSRLPGQGDGGYTF. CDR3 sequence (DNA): TGTGCCAGCAGCAGATTGCCGGGACAGGGCGATGGGGGCTACACCTTC.

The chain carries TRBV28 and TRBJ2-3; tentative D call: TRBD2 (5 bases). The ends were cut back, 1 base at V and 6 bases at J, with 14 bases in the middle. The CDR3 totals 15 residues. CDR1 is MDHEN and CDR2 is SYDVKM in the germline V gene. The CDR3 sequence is CASSLLGSRVDTQYF. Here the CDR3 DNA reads TGTGCCAGCAGTTTATTAGGGAGTCGGGTGGATACGCAGTATTTT.

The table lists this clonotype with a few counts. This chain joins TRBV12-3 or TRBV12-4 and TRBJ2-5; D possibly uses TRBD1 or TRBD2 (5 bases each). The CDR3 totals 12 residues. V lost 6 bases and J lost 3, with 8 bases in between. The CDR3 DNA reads TGTGCCAGCAGCAGGGACGAAGAGACCCAGTACTTC. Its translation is CASSRDEETQYF.

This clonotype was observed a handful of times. CDR3 bases: TGCAGTGCTCCACCCCTATCTAGAGGCAATGAGCAGTTCTTC. Protein sequence: CSAPPLSRGNEQFF. The chain couples TRBV20-1 to TRBJ2-1; D is undetermined. The CDR3 runs to 14 residues. CDR1 is DFQATT, CDR2 SNEGSKA, per germline (reference sequence). V lost 5 bases, J lost 6 bases, and 17 bases lay in between.

CDR3 bases: TGTGCCAGCAGCCCACCGATCCTCGGGAGTACCTCCTACGAGCAGTACTTC. This encodes CASSPPILGSTSYEQYF. This chain uses TRBV11-2 with TRBJ2-7; D may be TRBD2 (6 bases). Germline V gives CDR1 SGHAT, CDR2 FQNNGV. The CDR3 totals 17 residues. Trimming pared 5 bases from V and 0 bases from J, leaving 20 bases between.

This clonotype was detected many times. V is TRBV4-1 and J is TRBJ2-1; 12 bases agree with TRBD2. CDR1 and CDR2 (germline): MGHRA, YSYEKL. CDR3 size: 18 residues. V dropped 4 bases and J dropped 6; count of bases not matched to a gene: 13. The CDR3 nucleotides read TGCGCCAGCAGCCGCGAGAACCGATGGACTAGCGGGGTCAATGAGCAGTTCTTC. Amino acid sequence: CASSRENRWTSGVNEQFF.